These 20 T cell receptor beta chains originate from one sample sequenced in a study of cytomegalovirus exposure and HLA in healthy donors. 13 Jbeta primers and 60 Vbeta primers were used for the PCR. Method: immunoSEQ multiplex PCR; TCRdb's copy keeps in-frame clones and lacks some. Of about 150,000 clones in the sample, 60% to 85% were seen once. Sequenced: PBMCs. These receptors all come from a middle-aged man in good health and CMV-seropositive.

V gene TRBV7-4 combines with J gene TRBJ2-3; D call uncertain. The CDR3 sequence is 15 residues long. The germline gives CDR1 SGHVT, CDR2 SQSDAQ. Trimming shortened V by 3 bases and J by 2 bases, and 12 bases separated the two germline ends. DNA for the CDR3: TGTGCCAGCAGCTTTGTTGTAGATTACACAGATACGCAGTATTTT. It specifies CASSFVVDYTDTQYF.

The genes are TRBV9 and TRBJ1-1, with D perhaps matching TRBD1 (5 bases). The CDR3 is made up of 13 amino acids. V lost 0 bases and J 6 bases, leaving 9 bases between the germline ends. From germline, CDR1 is SGDLS and CDR2 YYNGEE. In DNA, the CDR3 is TGTGCCAGCAGCGTAGAGGGCAGGGCTGAAGCTTTCTTT. This translates into CASSVEGRAEAFF.

The J gene is TRBJ2-7, the V gene TRBV27; 7 bases match TRBD1. The CDR3 has 15 residues. Germline trimming cut 2 bases from V and 4 bases from J; bases unmatched to any gene: 8. The germline V gene encodes CDR1 MNHEY and CDR2 SMNVEV (reference sequence). CDR3: CASSLDGTAFYEQYF. The CDR3 DNA follows: TGTGCCAGCAGTTTAGACGGGACAGCCTTTTACGAGCAGTACTTC.

The chain links TRBV30 to TRBJ1-1; a weak D match, TRBD1 (5 bases). Germline values: CDR1 GTSNPN, CDR2 SVGIG (reference sequence). V dropped 2 bases and J dropped 10 bases, with 14 bases sitting between them. The CDR3 runs 12 residues. In DNA, the CDR3 is TGTGCCTGGAGTTGGGGGGAAAGGGTAGCTTTCTTT. It yields the protein CAWSWGERVAFF.

J is TRBJ1-4 and V is TRBV19, with 7 bases fitting TRBD1. The CDR3 length is 14 residues. The trim removed 7 bases at V and 3 bases at J, leaving 5 bases unmatched. Per germline, CDR1 LNHDA and CDR2 SQIVND (reference sequence). CDR3 bases: TGTGCCAGTAACCCGACAGGGCCTAATGAAAAACTGTTTTTT. This translates into CASNPTGPNEKLFF.

The chain is built from TRBV7-3 and TRBJ2-1; D gene uncertain. V gave up 5 bases and J gave up 5 bases, with 10 bases separating them. CDR1 and CDR2 (germline): SGHTA, FQGTGA. The length of the CDR3 is 13 residues. CDR3 in DNA: TGTGCCAGCAGCCCCAGACTTGACAATGAGCAGTTCTTC. This gives the protein CASSPRLDNEQFF.

This clone was detected a few times. The chain employs TRBV18 and TRBJ2-5; D is perhaps TRBD1 (6 bases). This CDR3 is built from 14 residues. Trimming shortened V by 6 bases and J by 5 bases, and 16 bases separated the two germline ends. The germline V gene has CDR1 KGHSH and CDR2 LQKENI. CDR3: CASSARGNTETQYF. CDR3 bases: TGTGCCAGCTCGGCGAGGGGGAACACGGAGACCCAGTACTTC.

In this sample, this clone turned up once. The chain couples TRBV28 to TRBJ2-7; D ambiguous. CDR3 length: 13 amino acids. CDR1 is MDHEN and CDR2 is SYDVKM in the germline V gene. V was trimmed by 8 bases and J by 2 bases, leaving 13 bases between them. The CDR3 sequence: CASVPAETYEQYF. CDR3 DNA: TGTGCCAGCGTTCCTGCAGAAACCTACGAGCAGTACTTC.

This clone was detected a few times. This chain uses TRBV25-1 with TRBJ1-5; a weak D match, TRBD1 (5 bases). V was pared by 3 bases and J by 4 bases, with 13 bases between. CDR1 and CDR2 (germline): MGHDK, SYGVNS. This CDR3 comprises 15 residues. The CDR3 region is CASSDIRTPNQPQHF. The CDR3 DNA sequence: TGTGCCAGCAGTGACATAAGGACACCGAATCAGCCCCAGCATTTT.

V is TRBV5-5 and J is TRBJ1-2; D ambiguous. V lost 5 bases and J 4 bases, leaving 18 bases between the germline ends. Per germline, CDR1 SGHKS and CDR2 YYEKEE (reference sequence). The CDR3 has 15 amino acids. CDR3 bases: TGTGCCAGCAGGCCGGCATACGGGAGCGGCTATGGCTACACCTTC. Protein sequence: CASRPAYGSGYGYTF.

The chain's CDR3 is CASSLGQGGRNTIYF. In nucleotides, the CDR3 is TGTGCCAGCAGCTTGGGGCAGGGTGGACGAAACACCATATATTTT. The chain combines TRBV5-5 with TRBJ1-3, with a possible D match to TRBD1 (5 bases). The CDR3 runs to 15 residues. V shed 0 bases and J shed 5 bases, with 12 bases lying between them. Germline assignment: CDR1 SGHKS and CDR2 YYEKEE (reference sequence).

V and J are TRBV19 and TRBJ1-2; D is perhaps TRBD1 (6 bases). This CDR3 contains 14 residues. Germline V CDR1 and CDR2: LNHDA, SQIVND (reference sequence). The V and J ends lost 11 bases and 0 bases respectively, with 16 bases between them. The DNA for the CDR3 is TGTGCCTCCTCAGGGGCCCCTCCTAACTATGGCTACACCTTC. Translated, it gives CASSGAPPNYGYTF.

The chain carries TRBV30 and TRBJ2-1; 8 bases map to TRBD2. Germline CDR1 GTSNPN, CDR2 SVGIG (reference sequence). The trim removed 4 bases at V and 10 bases at J, leaving 9 bases unmatched. There are 13 residues in the CDR3. In DNA, the CDR3 is TGTGCCTGGAATCCGGGAGGGGTCTGGGAGCAGTTCTTC. As protein: CAWNPGGVWEQFF.

A note on this clone: The junction departs from germline at one end; a sequencing error may be responsible. The same CDR3 arises from other DNA sequences in this sample as well. The chain employs TRBV2 and TRBJ2-5; 8 bases agree with TRBD2. In germline, CDR1 is SNHLY, CDR2 FYNNEI. This CDR3 is 14 amino acids long. The CDR3: CASLRVIGGETQYF. The CDR3 coding sequence is TGTGCCAGCCTCCGCGTCATCGGGGGGGAGACTCAGTACTTC.

The CDR3 reads CASSEQGLGNEQFF. CDR3 sequence (DNA): TGTGCCAGCAGTGAACAGGGACTAGGGAATGAGCAGTTCTTC. The chain has TRBV2 and TRBJ2-1; 8 nucleotides agree with TRBD2. The V gene end was trimmed by 2 bases and the J gene end by 7 bases; junction bases not matched to a gene: 4. The CDR3 length is 14 residues. Germline loops: CDR1 SNHLY, CDR2 FYNNEI.

This chain uses TRBV27 with TRBJ2-7; 11 bases are shared with TRBD2. The J segment lost 2 bases and the V segment lost 7 bases, leaving 4 bases of the junction unmatched. Germline values: CDR1 MNHEY, CDR2 SMNVEV (reference sequence). This CDR3 is built from 14 residues. The CDR3 DNA is TGTGCCAGCAAACTAGCGGGAGAGGCCTACGAGCAGTACTTC. Amino acids: CASKLAGEAYEQYF.

The V call is TRBV9, the J call TRBJ2-7; 7 nucleotides line up with TRBD1. The J segment lost 5 bases and the V segment lost 0 bases, leaving 5 bases of the junction unmatched. The CDR3 contains 14 residues. Germline CDR1 is SGDLS and CDR2 is YYNGEE. The CDR3 DNA follows: TGTGCCAGCAGCGTAGGGCAGGGGGTGAACGAGCAGTACTTC. Translated, it gives CASSVGQGVNEQYF.

The genes are TRBV7-2 and TRBJ2-4; a possible D gene is TRBD1 (5 bases). Germline V gene lookup returns CDR1 SGHTA and CDR2 FQGNSA. This CDR3 has 16 amino acids. Trimming pared 1 base from V and 1 base from J, leaving 11 bases between. CDR3 nucleotide sequence: TGTGCCAGCAGCTTAGTAGCAGGGATGGCCAAAAACATTCAGTACTTC. Translation gives CASSLVAGMAKNIQYF.

A single count supports this clone. The chain couples TRBV5-4 to TRBJ2-2; a weak D match, TRBD2 (5 bases). The germline V gene has CDR1 SGHNT and CDR2 YYREEE (reference sequence). V was cut by 0 bases and J by 4 bases, with 13 bases left in between. The CDR3 spans 16 residues. CDR3 sequence reads: CASSLEGSVATGELFF. In DNA form, the CDR3 reads TGTGCCAGCAGCTTGGAGGGTAGCGTCGCCACCGGGGAGCTGTTTTTT.

V is TRBV7-6 and J is TRBJ2-6; D gene ambiguous. The germline V gene encodes CDR1 SGHVS and CDR2 FNYEAQ. The V and J ends lost 5 bases and 0 bases respectively, with 8 bases between them. The CDR3 consists of 15 residues. CDR3 coding DNA: TGTGCCAGCAGCCCCGTGAGCTCTGGGGCCAACGTCCTGACTTTC. Protein sequence: CASSPVSSGANVLTF.